The 13 T cell receptor beta chains below come from one sample, sequenced in a study of T cell responses to AZD1222 COVID-19 vaccine. Libraries were prepared by immunoSEQ multiplex PCR; TCRdb keeps only in-frame clonotypes and omits some of them. This sample has about 110,000 clones, with about nine tenths found just once. This specimen consisted of peripheral blood, obtained 28 days after the second AZD1222 dose. All receptors come from an adult who received the AZD1222 COVID-19 vaccine.

To note about this clone: Relative to the germline gene, one junction end is altered; a read error may explain this. J is TRBJ1-1 and V is TRBV24-1, with unresolved D. From germline, CDR1 is KGHDR and CDR2 SFDVKD. This CDR3 has 15 residues. CDR3: CATRDLVGPAGEAFF. The CDR3 nucleotides are TGTGCCACCAGAGATTTAGTCGGGCCGGCGGGTGAAGCTTTCTTT.

V usage is TRBV2 and J usage is TRBJ2-1; 8 bases agree with TRBD2. The CDR3 is 17 amino acids. The germline V gene encodes CDR1 SNHLY and CDR2 FYNNEI. V lost 7 bases and J lost 0; bases outside the gene matches: 11. The CDR3 reads CASNFPPSGLSYNEQFF. Written as DNA, the CDR3 is TGTGCCAGCAACTTCCCCCCTAGCGGGCTCTCCTACAATGAGCAGTTCTTC.

The chain combines TRBV27 with TRBJ2-1; TRBD2 matches at 9 bases. This CDR3 is 16 amino acids long. CDR1 and CDR2 (germline): MNHEY, SMNVEV (reference sequence). Trimming cost V 1 base and J 7 bases; bases outside gene matches: 8. The CDR3 sequence: CASSLFSGRLRNEQFF. In DNA, the CDR3 is TGTGCCAGCAGTTTATTCAGCGGGAGGCTTAGGAATGAGCAGTTCTTC.

This rearrangement joins TRBV5-1 to TRBJ1-2; weak D call: TRBD1 (6 bases). Germline V CDR1 and CDR2: SGHRS, YFSETQ. V lost 4 bases and J lost 3, with 16 bases in between. The length of the CDR3 is 15 residues. CDR3 loop: CASSQVGGADYGYTF. CDR3 bases: TGCGCCAGCAGCCAAGTGGGGGGCGCGGACTATGGCTACACCTTC.

The J gene is TRBJ1-1, the V gene TRBV2, with D possibly being TRBD1 (6 bases). CDR1 is SNHLY and CDR2 is FYNNEI in the germline V gene. The CDR3 is made up of 14 amino acids. Trimming pared 4 bases from V and 3 bases from J, leaving 12 bases between. CDR3 protein: CASSGNREHTEAFF. CDR3 bases: TGTGCCAGCAGTGGGAACAGGGAGCACACTGAAGCTTTCTTT.

V usage is TRBV2 and J usage is TRBJ2-7, with no clear D. V lost 8 bases to trimming and J lost 3 bases, with 8 bases between them. Looked up from germline, CDR1 is SNHLY and CDR2 is FYNNEI. This CDR3 region has 11 residues. In nucleotides, the CDR3 is TGTGCCAGCTCTGGGGTCTACGAGCAGTACTTC. It translates to CASSGVYEQYF.

J is TRBJ2-1 and V is TRBV25-1, with D possibly TRBD2 on 5 matching bases. CDR1 MGHDK and CDR2 SYGVNS come from the germline V gene. V shed 3 bases and J shed 1 base, with 10 bases lying between them. The CDR3 consists of 15 residues. The CDR3 sequence: CASSDKRESYNEQFF. The CDR3 bases are TGTGCCAGCAGTGACAAACGGGAATCCTACAATGAGCAGTTCTTC.

There are a few counts of this clone. This CDR3 reads CASTGGPYEQYF. Here the CDR3 DNA reads TGTGCCAGCACCGGGGGACCCTACGAGCAGTACTTC. The chain recombines TRBV7-9 with TRBJ2-7; perhaps TRBD2 as D (6 bases). Germline V gene data show CDR1 as SEHNR and CDR2 as FQNEAQ (reference sequence). This CDR3 is 12 amino acids long. V dropped 7 bases and J dropped 2 bases, with 9 bases sitting between them.

The rearrangement links TRBV29-1 to TRBJ2-7, with 8 positions matching TRBD1. The germline V gene has CDR1 SQVTM and CDR2 ANQGSEA. The CDR3 has 13 amino acids. The J segment lost 5 bases and the V segment lost 1 base, leaving 4 bases of the junction unmatched. The CDR3: CSVEVRTGNEQYF. The CDR3 DNA follows: TGCAGCGTTGAAGTTAGGACAGGGAACGAGCAGTACTTC.

The chain recombines TRBV28 with TRBJ1-4; 9 positions agree with TRBD1. V lost 2 bases, J lost 2 bases, and 9 bases stayed unmatched. The germline CDR1 and CDR2 sequences are MDHEN and SYDVKM. This CDR3 is 18 amino acids long. For the CDR3, the DNA is TGTGCCAGCAGTTTAACATTGCCCGGGACAGGGACTAATGAAAAACTGTTTTTT. Amino acid sequence: CASSLTLPGTGTNEKLFF.

V is TRBV7-6 and J is TRBJ2-5, with unresolved D. Germline assignment: CDR1 SGHVS and CDR2 FNYEAQ. V lost 5 bases and J lost 2, with 9 bases in between. The CDR3 sequence is 13 residues long. CDR3 sequence: CASSNQPQETQYF. CDR3 in DNA: TGTGCCAGCAGCAATCAGCCTCAAGAGACCCAGTACTTC.

The CDR3 nucleotides read TGTGCCAGCAGCAAAGCCGGCAGGGCAACTAATGAAAAACTGTTTTTT. It codes for CASSKAGRATNEKLFF. This chain uses TRBV21-1 with TRBJ1-4; the table gives TRBD1 as D, unverified against the DNA. TRBV21-1 is a recognized pseudogene. The CDR3 consists of 16 residues.

The chain carries TRBV6-6 and TRBJ2-3; weak D call: TRBD1 (5 bases). CDR1 is MNHNY and CDR2 is SVGAGI in the germline V gene (reference sequence). Trimming shortened V by 5 bases and J by 3 bases, and 24 bases separated the two germline ends. The CDR3 is 18 residues long. The CDR3 loop reads CASSPLKGAGIGTDTQYF. In nucleotides, the CDR3 is TGTGCCAGCAGTCCTCTCAAAGGGGCAGGGATAGGTACAGATACGCAGTATTTT.